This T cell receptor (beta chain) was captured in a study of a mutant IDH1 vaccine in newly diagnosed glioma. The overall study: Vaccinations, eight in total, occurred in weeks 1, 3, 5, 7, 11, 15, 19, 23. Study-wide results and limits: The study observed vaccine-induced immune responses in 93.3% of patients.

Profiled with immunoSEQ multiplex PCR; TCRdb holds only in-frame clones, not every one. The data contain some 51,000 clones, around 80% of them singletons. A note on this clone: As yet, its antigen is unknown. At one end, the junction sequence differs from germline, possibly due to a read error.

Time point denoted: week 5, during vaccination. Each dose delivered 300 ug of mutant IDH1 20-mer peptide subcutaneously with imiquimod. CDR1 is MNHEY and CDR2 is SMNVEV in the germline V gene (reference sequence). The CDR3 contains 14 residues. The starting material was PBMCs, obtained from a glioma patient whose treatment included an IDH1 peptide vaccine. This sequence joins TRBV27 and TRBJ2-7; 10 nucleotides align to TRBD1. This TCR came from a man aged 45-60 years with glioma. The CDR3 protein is CASSMGQGSSEQYF. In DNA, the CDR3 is TGTGCCAGCAGTATGGGACAGGGGTCCTCCGAGCAGTACTTC.